The present TCR beta chain was sequenced within a study of cytomegalovirus exposure and HLA in healthy donors. Whole-study results and caveats: According to a subsequent analysis, TCR clusters from the first cohort were inclined to appear together in the 120 validation repertoires. Diagnosis of cytomegalovirus status made by the classifier reportedly showed high specificity and sensitivity. The authors confirmed in vitro that a few CMV-associated chains were specific for CMV antigens. Among TCR beta chains, those listed as cytomegalovirus-associated numbered under 200.

The CDR3 sequence is 15 residues long. V trimming: 6 bases; J trimming: 1 base; junction bases outside the gene matches: 4. Germline lookup yields CDR1 LNHNV and CDR2 YYDKDF (reference sequence). TCRdb's table, derived via immunoSEQ multiplex PCR, lists solely in-frame clones and lacks some. The data show around 260,000 clones, about nine tenths seen once. A word on this clone: Its antigen remains unknown.

The rearrangement uses TRBV15 and TRBJ2-3, with 10 bases identical to TRBD2. Sequenced material: PBMCs. This TCR derives from a woman aged 25-40 years in good health and CMV-seronegative. CDR3 DNA: TGTGCCACCAGGTACGGGACTAGCGGCACAGATACGCAGTATTTT. Protein product: CATRYGTSGTDTQYF.